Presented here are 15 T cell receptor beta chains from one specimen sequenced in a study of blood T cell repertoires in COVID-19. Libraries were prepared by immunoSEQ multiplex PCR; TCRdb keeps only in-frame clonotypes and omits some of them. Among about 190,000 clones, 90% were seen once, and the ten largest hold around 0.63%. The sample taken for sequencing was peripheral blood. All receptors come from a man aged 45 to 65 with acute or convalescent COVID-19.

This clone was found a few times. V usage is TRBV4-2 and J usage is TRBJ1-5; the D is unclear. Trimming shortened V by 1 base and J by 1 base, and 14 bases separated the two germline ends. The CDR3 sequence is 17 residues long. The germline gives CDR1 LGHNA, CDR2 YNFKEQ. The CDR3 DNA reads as TGTGCCAGCAGCCAAGTGGTGGCAGAAATAAGCAATCAGCCCCAGCATTTT. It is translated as CASSQVVAEISNQPQHF.

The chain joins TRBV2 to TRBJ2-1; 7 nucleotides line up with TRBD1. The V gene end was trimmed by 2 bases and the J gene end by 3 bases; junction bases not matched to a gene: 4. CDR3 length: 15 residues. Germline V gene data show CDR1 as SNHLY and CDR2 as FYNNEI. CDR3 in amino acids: CASSETGQSYNEQFF. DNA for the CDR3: TGTGCCAGCAGTGAAACGGGACAGAGCTACAATGAGCAGTTCTTC.

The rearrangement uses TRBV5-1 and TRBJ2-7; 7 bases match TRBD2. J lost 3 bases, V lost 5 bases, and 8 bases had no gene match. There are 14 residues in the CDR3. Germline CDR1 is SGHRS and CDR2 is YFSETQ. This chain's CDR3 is CASSPAPGGYEQYF. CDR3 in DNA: TGCGCCAGCAGTCCCGCCCCGGGGGGCTACGAGCAGTACTTC. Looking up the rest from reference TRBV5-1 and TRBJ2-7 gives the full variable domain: KAGVTQTPRYLIKTRGQQVTLSCSPISGHRSVSWYQQTPGQGLQFLFEYFSETQRNKGNFPGRFSGRQFSNSRSEMNVSTLELGDSALYLCASSPAPGGYEQYFGPGTRLTVT.

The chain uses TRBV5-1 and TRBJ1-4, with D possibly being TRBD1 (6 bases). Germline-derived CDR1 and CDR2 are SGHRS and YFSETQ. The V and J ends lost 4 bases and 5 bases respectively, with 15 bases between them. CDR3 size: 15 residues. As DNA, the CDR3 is TGCGCCAGCAGCAGTGGACAGCTTCTAAATGAAAAACTGTTTTTT. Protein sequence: CASSSGQLLNEKLFF. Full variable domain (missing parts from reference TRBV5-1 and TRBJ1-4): KAGVTQTPRYLIKTRGQQVTLSCSPISGHRSVSWYQQTPGQGLQFLFEYFSETQRNKGNFPGRFSGRQFSNSRSEMNVSTLELGDSALYLCASSSGQLLNEKLFFGSGTQLSVL.

CDR3: CASSAGAASEAFF. The DNA for the CDR3 is TGTGCCAGCTCAGCGGGGGCCGCCTCTGAAGCTTTCTTT. The gene calls are TRBV18 and TRBJ1-1, with D tentatively TRBD1 (6 bases). Trimming left V 5 bases short and J 6 bases short, with 13 bases between. The CDR3 loop spans 13 amino acids. Germline V gene data show CDR1 as KGHSH and CDR2 as LQKENI.

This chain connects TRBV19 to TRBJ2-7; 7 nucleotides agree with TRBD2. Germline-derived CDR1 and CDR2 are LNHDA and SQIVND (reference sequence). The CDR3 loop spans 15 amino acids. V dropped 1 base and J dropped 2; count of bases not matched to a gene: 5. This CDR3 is CASSIGLRGAYEQYF. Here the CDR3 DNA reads TGTGCCAGTAGTATAGGCCTACGGGGGGCCTACGAGCAGTACTTC.

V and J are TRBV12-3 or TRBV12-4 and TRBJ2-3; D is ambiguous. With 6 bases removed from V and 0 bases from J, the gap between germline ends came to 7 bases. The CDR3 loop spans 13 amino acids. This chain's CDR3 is CASRLGSTDTQYF. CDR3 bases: TGTGCCAGCAGGTTGGGCAGCACAGATACGCAGTATTTT.

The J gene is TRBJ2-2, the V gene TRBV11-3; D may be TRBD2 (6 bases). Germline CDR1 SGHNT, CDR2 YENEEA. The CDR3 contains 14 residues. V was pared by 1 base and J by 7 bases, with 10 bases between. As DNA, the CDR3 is TGTGCCAGCAGCTTAGGTGGGGAGGTCGGGGAGCTGTTTTTT. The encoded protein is CASSLGGEVGELFF.

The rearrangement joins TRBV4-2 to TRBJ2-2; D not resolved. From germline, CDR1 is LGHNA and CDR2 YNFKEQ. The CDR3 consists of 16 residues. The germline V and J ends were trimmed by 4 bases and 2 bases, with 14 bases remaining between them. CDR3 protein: CASSPRLIPNTGELFF. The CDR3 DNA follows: TGTGCCAGCAGCCCTAGGCTAATTCCTAACACCGGGGAGCTGTTTTTT.

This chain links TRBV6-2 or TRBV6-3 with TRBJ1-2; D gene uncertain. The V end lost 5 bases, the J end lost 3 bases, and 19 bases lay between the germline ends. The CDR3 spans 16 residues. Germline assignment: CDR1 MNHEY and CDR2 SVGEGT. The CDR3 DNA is TGTGCCAGCAGTCACACCGGGATCGCGGGCCACTATGGCTACACCTTC. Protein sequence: CASSHTGIAGHYGYTF.

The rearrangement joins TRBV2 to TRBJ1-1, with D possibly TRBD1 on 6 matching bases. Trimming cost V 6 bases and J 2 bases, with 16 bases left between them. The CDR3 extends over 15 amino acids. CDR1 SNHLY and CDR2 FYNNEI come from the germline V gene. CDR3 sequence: CASREIQGPNTEAFF. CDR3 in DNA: TGTGCCAGCAGAGAAATACAGGGCCCAAACACTGAAGCTTTCTTT.

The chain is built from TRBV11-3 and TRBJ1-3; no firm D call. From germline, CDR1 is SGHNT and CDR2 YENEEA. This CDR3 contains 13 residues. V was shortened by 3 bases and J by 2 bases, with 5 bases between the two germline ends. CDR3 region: CASSFQTGNTIYF. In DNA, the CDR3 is TGTGCCAGCAGCTTCCAGACTGGAAACACCATATATTTT. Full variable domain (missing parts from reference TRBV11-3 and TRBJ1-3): EAGVVQSPRYKIIEKKQPVAFWCNPISGHNTLYWYLQNLGQGPELLIRYENEEAVDDSQLPKDRFSAERLKGVDSTLKIQPAELGDSAVYLCASSFQTGNTIYFGEGSWLTVV.

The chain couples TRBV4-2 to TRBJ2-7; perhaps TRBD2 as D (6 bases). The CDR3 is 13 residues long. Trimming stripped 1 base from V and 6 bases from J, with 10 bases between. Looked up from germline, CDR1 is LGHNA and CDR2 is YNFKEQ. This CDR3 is CASSQGRAGEQYF. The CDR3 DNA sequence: TGTGCCAGCAGCCAAGGGAGGGCGGGCGAGCAGTACTTC.

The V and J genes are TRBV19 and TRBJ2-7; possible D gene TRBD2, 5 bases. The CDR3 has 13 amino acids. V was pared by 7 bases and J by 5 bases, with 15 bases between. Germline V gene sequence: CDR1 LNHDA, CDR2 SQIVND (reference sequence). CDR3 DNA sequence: TGTGCCAGTACGGGTAGGGAGACCAACGAGCAGTACTTC. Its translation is CASTGRETNEQYF.

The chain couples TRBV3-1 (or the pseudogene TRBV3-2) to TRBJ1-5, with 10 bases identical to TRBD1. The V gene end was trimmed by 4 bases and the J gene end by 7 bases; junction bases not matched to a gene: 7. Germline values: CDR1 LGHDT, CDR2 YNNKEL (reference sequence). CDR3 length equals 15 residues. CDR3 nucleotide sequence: TGTGCCAGCAGCCCGACAGGGGGCTCGGGACAGCCCCAGCATTTT. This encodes CASSPTGGSGQPQHF.